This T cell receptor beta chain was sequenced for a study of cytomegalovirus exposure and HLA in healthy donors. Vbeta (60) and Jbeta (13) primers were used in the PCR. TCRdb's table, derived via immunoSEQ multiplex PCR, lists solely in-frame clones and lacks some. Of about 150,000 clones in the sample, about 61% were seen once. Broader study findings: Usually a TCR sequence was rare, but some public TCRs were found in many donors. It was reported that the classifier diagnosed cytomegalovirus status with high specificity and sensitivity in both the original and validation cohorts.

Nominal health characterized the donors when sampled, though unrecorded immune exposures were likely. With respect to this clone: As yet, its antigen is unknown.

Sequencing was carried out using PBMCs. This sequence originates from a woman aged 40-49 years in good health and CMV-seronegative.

The CDR3: CASSSRPGEYGYTF. CDR3 nucleotides: TGTGCCAGCAGCTCCAGACCGGGGGAATATGGCTACACCTTC. The gene calls are TRBV7-9 and TRBJ1-2; possibly TRBD1 for D (5 bases). The germline V gene encodes CDR1 SEHNR and CDR2 FQNEAQ (reference sequence). With 4 bases removed from V and 5 bases from J, the gap between germline ends came to 14 bases. This CDR3 is built from 14 residues.